The 4 T cell receptor beta chains below were found in one sample sequenced in a study of blood T cells in healthy people across ages. Next came a second PCR, run for roughly 6 to 11 cycles, which used a sample-barcoded 5' primer along with a J-beta primer mix. TCRdb called the 5' RACE reads again in MiXCR, with one record for every CDR3 protein. The repertoire holds hundreds of thousands of distinct CDR3 sequences, with roughly 21% as singletons. The sequenced sample consisted of blood. Receptors originate from a man in his sixties or seventies in good health.

This clonotype was seen only a few times. The CDR3 sequence is CASSQGTSPDTQYF. CDR3 sequence (DNA): TGTGCCAGCAGTCAAGGGACTAGCCCAGATACGCAGTATTTT. This sequence joins TRBV9 and TRBJ2-3, with 9 nucleotides matching TRBD2. CDR1 and CDR2 (germline): SGDLS, YYNGEE. Unmatched junction bases numbered 5, after V lost 5 bases and J lost 4 bases. This CDR3 contains 14 residues.

This chain joins TRBV14 and TRBJ2-1, with D possibly being TRBD1 or TRBD2 (5 bases each). The V gene's germline CDR1 is SGHDN and CDR2 FVKESK. V was pared by 0 bases and J by 10 bases, with 7 bases between. This CDR3 region has 12 residues. Written as DNA, the CDR3 is TGTGCCAGCAGCCAAGATTGGGACGAGCAGTTCTTC. The encoded protein is CASSQDWDEQFF.

This clonotype was picked up a small number of times. This chain connects TRBV18 to TRBJ1-6; D remains unclear. The CDR3 is 15 amino acids. Germline CDR1 and CDR2: KGHSH and LQKENI. The V end was cut by 0 bases, the J end by 7 bases, with 10 bases between. The CDR3, as DNA: TGTGCCAGCTCACCACCGAGTCAGCCAAATTCACCCCTCCACTTT. Amino acids: CASSPPSQPNSPLHF.

The chain couples TRBV9 to TRBJ2-2, with TRBD1 identical over 7 bases. This CDR3 contains 15 residues. Per germline, CDR1 SGDLS and CDR2 YYNGEE. The J segment lost 3 bases and the V segment lost 0 bases, leaving 2 bases of the junction unmatched. The CDR3 region is CASSVVQGDTGELFF. The CDR3 bases are TGTGCCAGCAGCGTAGTGCAGGGGGACACCGGGGAGCTGTTTTTT. Complete variable domain (other parts from reference TRBV9 and TRBJ2-2): DSGVTQTPKHLITATGQRVTLRCSPRSGDLSVYWYQQSLDQGLQFLIQYYNGEERAKGNILERFSAQQFPDLHSELNLSSLELGDSALYFCASSVVQGDTGELFFGEGSRLTVL.